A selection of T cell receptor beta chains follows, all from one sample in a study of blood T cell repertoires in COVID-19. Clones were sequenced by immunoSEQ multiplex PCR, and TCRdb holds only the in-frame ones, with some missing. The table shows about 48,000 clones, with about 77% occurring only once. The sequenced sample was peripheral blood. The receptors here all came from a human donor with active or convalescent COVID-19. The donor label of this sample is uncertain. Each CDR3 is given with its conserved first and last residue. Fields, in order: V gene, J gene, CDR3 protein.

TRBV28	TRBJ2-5	CASRTRVGETQYF
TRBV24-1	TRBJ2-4	CATSDWGQRIAKNIQYF
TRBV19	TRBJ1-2	CASSSLSGTGELYGYTF
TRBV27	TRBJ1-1	CASSKQPPGTEAFF
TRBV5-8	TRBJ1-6	CASSLSQGAGSPLHF
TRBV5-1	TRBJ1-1	CASSTGQVMNTEAFF
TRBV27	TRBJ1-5	CASRRTAGGQPQHF
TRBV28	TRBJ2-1	CASSFRVGGQFF
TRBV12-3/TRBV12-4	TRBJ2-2	CASTPNTGELFF
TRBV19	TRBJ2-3	CASSRTSGSSTDTQYF
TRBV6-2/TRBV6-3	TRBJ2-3	CASSSNSGGTSQYF
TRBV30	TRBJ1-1	CAWGPNLNTEAFF
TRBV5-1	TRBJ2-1	CASSLSGSSYNEQFF
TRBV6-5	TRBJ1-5	CASTQTGTQPQHF
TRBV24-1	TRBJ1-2	CATSGPFFDGANYGYTF
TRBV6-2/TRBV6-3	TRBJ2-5	CASSVASRETQYF
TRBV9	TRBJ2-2	CASSVASSGPPKLFF
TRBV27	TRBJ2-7	CASSFGTSYEQYF
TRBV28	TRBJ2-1	CASATGTSGYNEQFF
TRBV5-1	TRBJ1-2	CASATGQVSYGYTF
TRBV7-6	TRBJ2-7	CASSTKDSPEQYF
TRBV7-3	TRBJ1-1	CASSPNRGQGVFF
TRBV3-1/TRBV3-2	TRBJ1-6	CASSQELTGQGAPVHF
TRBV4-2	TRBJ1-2	CASSQDQQDHVGYTF
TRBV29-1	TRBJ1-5	CSVGARDSNQPQHF
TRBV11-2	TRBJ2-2	CASSFAGANTGELFF
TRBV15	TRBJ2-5	CATSRDFWMVEAEQETQYF
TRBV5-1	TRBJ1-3	CASSFGAGGSGNTIYF
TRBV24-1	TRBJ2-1	CATSGGSTPRGEQFF
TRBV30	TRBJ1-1	CAWSVLAGGNTEAFF
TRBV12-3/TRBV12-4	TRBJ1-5	CASSFDRNQPQHF
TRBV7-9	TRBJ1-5	CASSSINSNQPQHF
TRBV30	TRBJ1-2	CAWSRQGYGYTF
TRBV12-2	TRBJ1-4	CASRLMSDREVEKLFF
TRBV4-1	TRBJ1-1	CASSQEWELNTEAFF
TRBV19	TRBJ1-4	CASTLAGVTNEKLFF
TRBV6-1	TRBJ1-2	CASSEQGAGYTF
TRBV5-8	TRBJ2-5	CASSLDERGLAQYF
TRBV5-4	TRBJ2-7	CASRGPGTSGYEQYF
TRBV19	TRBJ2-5	CASSMGAGVRETQYF
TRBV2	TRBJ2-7	CASIVDRYYEQYF